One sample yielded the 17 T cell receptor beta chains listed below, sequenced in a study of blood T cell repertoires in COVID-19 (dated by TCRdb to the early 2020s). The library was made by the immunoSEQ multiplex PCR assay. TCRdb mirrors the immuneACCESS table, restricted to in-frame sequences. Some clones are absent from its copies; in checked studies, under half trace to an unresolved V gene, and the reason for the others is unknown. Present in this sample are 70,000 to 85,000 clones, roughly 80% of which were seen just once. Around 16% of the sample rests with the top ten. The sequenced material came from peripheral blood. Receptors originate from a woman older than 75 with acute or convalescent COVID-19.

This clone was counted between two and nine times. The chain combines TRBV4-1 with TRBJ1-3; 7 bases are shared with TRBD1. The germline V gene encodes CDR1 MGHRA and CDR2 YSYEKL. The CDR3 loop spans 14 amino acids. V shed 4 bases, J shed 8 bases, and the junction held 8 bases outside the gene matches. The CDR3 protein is CASSPETGSYTIYF. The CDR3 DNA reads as TGCGCCAGCAGCCCTGAGACAGGGTCATACACCATATATTTT.

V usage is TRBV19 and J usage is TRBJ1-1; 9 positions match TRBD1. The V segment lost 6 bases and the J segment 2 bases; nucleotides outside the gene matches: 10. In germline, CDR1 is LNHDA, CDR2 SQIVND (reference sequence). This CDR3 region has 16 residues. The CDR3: CASRMLQGAANTEAFF. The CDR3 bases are TGTGCCAGTAGGATGTTACAGGGGGCTGCTAACACTGAAGCTTTCTTT.

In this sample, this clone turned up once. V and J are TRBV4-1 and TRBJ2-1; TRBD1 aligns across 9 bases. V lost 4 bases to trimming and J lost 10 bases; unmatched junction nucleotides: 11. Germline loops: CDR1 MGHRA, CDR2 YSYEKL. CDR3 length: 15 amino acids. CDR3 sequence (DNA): TGCGCCAGCAGCCTCCAGGGCACAGGGGGCAGGGAGCAGTTCTTC. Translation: CASSLQGTGGREQFF.

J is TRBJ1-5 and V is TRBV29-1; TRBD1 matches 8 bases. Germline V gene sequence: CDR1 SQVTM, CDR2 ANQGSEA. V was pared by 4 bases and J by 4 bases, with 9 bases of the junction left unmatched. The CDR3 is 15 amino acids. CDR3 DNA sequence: TGCAGCGTTGCTTTGGAGACAGGGGTAAATCAGCCCCAGCATTTT. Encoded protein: CSVALETGVNQPQHF.

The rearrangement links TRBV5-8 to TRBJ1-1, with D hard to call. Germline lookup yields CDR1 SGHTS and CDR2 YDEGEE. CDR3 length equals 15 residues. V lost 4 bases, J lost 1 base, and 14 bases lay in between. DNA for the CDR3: TGTGCCAGCAGCCGAGGGTATTCGGGGAACACTGAAGCTTTCTTT. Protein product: CASSRGYSGNTEAFF. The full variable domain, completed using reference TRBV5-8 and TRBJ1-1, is EAGVTQSPTHLIKTRGQQATLRCSPISGHTSVYWYQQALGLGLQFLLWYDEGEERNRGNFPPRFSGRQFPNYSSELNVNALELEDSALYLCASSRGYSGNTEAFFGQGTRLTVV.

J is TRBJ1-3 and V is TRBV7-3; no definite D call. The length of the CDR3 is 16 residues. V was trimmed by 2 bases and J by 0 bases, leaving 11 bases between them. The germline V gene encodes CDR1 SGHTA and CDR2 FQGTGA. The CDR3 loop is CASSLGPAISGNTIYF. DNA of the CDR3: TGTGCCAGCAGCTTAGGGCCGGCAATCTCTGGAAACACCATATATTTT.

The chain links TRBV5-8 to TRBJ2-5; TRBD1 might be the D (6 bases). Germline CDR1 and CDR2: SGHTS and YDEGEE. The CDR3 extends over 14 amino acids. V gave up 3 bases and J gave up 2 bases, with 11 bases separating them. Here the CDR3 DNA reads TGTGCCAGCAGCTCAACAGGGTGGCAAGAGACCCAGTACTTC. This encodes CASSSTGWQETQYF.

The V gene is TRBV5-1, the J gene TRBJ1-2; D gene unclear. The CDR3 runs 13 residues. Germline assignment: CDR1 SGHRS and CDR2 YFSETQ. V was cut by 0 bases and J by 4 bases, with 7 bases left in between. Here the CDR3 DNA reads TGCGCCAGCAGCTTGGATGGAGCCTATGGCTACACCTTC. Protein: CASSLDGAYGYTF.

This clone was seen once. The CDR3 region is CASSFQRGPQYF. The CDR3 DNA reads as TGTGCCAGCAGTTTCCAGCGGGGGCCCCAGTACTTC. J is TRBJ2-5 and V is TRBV27; 8 bases agree with TRBD2. With V trimmed by 3 bases and J by 9 bases, 3 bases remained unmatched. CDR1 is MNHEY, CDR2 SMNVEV, per germline (reference sequence). The CDR3 length is 12 residues.

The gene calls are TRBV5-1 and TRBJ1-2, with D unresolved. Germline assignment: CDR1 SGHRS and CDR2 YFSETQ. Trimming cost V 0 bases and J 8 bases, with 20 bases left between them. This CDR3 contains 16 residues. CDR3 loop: CASSLALLPSRVGYTF. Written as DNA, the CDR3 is TGCGCCAGCAGCTTGGCCCTCCTGCCCTCAAGAGTGGGCTACACCTTC.

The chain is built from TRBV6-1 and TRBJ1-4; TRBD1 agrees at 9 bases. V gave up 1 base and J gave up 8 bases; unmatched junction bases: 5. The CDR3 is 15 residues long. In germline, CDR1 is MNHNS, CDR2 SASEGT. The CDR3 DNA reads TGTGCCAGCAGTGAAGAGGACAGGGGCAGGGAAAAACTGTTTTTT. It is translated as CASSEEDRGREKLFF.

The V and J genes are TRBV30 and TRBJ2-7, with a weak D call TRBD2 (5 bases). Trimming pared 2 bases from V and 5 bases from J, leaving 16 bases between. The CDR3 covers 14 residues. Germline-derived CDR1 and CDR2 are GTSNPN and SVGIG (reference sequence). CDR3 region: CAWSTGLGRNEQYF. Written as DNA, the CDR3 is TGTGCCTGGAGTACCGGACTCGGAAGGAACGAGCAGTACTTC.

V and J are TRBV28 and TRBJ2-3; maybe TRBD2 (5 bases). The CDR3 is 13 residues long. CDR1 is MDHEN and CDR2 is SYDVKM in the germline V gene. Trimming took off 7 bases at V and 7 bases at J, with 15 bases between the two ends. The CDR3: CASILWGDNTQYF. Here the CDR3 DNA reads TGTGCCAGCATCCTGTGGGGAGATAATACGCAGTATTTT. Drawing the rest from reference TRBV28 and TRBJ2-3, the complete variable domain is DVKVTQSSRYLVKRTGEKVFLECVQDMDHENMFWYRQDPGLGLRLIYFSYDVKMKEKGDIPEGYSVSREKKERFSLILESASTNQTSMYLCASILWGDNTQYFGPGTRLTVL.

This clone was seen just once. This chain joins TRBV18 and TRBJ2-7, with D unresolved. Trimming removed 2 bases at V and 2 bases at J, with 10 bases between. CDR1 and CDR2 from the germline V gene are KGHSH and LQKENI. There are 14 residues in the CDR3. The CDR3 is CASSPSTDTYEQYF. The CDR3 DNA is TGTGCCAGCTCACCATCGACCGACACCTACGAGCAGTACTTC.

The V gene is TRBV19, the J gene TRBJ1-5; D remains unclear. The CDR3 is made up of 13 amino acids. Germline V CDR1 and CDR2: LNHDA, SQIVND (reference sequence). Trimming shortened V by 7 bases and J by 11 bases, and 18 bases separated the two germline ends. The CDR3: CASTSGRLGTQHF. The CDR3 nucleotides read TGTGCCAGTACTTCAGGACGGCTCGGGACCCAGCATTTT.

CDR3 loop: CASSVGGTGSSPLHF. CDR3 bases: TGTGCCAGCAGCGTAGGAGGGACAGGGAGCTCACCCCTCCACTTT. This chain links TRBV9 with TRBJ1-6, with 9 bases fitting TRBD1. CDR1 is SGDLS and CDR2 is YYNGEE in the germline V gene. CDR3 length: 15 amino acids. V was clipped by 0 bases and J by 10 bases; unmatched bases: 5.

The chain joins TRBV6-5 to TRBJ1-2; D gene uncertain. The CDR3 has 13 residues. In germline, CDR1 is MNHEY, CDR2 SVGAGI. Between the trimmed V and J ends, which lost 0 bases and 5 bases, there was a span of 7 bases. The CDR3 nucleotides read TGTGCCAGCAGTTACTCCAGTATGTATGGCTACACCTTC. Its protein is CASSYSSMYGYTF.